A single sample gave rise to the 6 T cell receptor beta chains below, sequenced in a study of blood T cells in healthy people across ages (dated by TCRdb to between 2015 and 2016). The protocol used for the library was 5' RACE. The sequencer listed for this sample is Illumina HiSeq 2500. A second about 7 to 12 cycle PCR used a sample-barcoded 5' primer and a J-beta primer mix. Using fastp trimming at Q25 and MiXCR clonotype assembly, TCRdb reanalyzed the public sequencing data and kept in-frame beta chains. Rows with a matching CDR3 protein are joined into one entry that keeps the most common DNA and genes. In all, the sample holds roughly 1 million distinct CDR3 sequences, and less than 25% of those were seen once. The ten largest make up around 0.75% of the sample. The sample also formed part of further work on T cells of mothers and their children.

The sample comprised blood. These receptors originate from a girl aged 2 to 9 in good health.

The V gene is TRBV11-2, the J gene TRBJ2-1, with TRBD2 matching 11 bases. The CDR3 loop spans 17 amino acids. Trimming removed 5 bases from V and 7 bases from J; junction bases left unmatched: 13. Looked up from germline, CDR1 is SGHAT and CDR2 is FQNNGV. For the CDR3, the DNA is TGTGCCAGCAGCACCAGTAGCGGGGGGGCTGTAAGAAATGAGCAGTTCTTC. Its translation is CASSTSSGGAVRNEQFF. Using reference TRBV11-2 and TRBJ2-1 for the parts outside the CDR3, the full variable domain is EAGVAQSPRYKIIEKRQSVAFWCNPISGHATLYWYQQILGQGPKLLIQFQNNGVVDDSQLPKDRFSAERLKGVDSTLKIQPAKLEDSAVYLCASSTSSGGAVRNEQFFGPGTRLTVL.

This clonotype was observed a handful of times. The CDR3 bases are TGTGCCAGCAGTTTCCAAGCTAATGAAGCTTTCTTT. This encodes CASSFQANEAFF. The chain employs TRBV7-2 and TRBJ1-1, with D unresolved. Trimming removed 6 bases from V and 7 bases from J, with 12 bases in between. Germline V gene data show CDR1 as SGHTA and CDR2 as FQGNSA. The CDR3 runs 12 residues.

This clonotype was seen a handful of times. At one end the junction does not follow the germline gene, possibly because of a read error. The rearrangement uses TRBV29-1 and TRBJ2-6; D tentatively fits TRBD1 or TRBD2 (5 bases each). The germline CDR1 and CDR2 sequences are SQVTM and ANQGSEA. The length of the CDR3 is 13 residues. CDR3 nucleotides: TGCGGCGTAGCAGGGAGTGGGGCCAACGTCCTGACTTTC. Amino acids: CGVAGSGANVLTF.

The chain combines TRBV5-8 with TRBJ2-3, with D possibly being TRBD2 (6 bases). The V gene lost 7 bases and the J gene lost 3 bases, with 18 bases spanning the gap. CDR1 and CDR2 (germline): SGHTS, YDEGEE. This CDR3 has 15 amino acids. The CDR3 protein is CASEGGPTSTDTQYF. Here the CDR3 DNA reads TGTGCCAGCGAAGGAGGGCCAACGTCTACAGATACGCAGTATTTT.

This clonotype turned up a few times. The DNA of the CDR3 is TGCGCCAGCAGCCAAAACGCACAGGGGTACTCCTACAATGAGCAGTTCTTC. Protein product: CASSQNAQGYSYNEQFF. J is TRBJ2-1 and V is TRBV4-1, with 7 bases that match TRBD1. Germline assignment: CDR1 MGHRA and CDR2 YSYEKL. The CDR3 runs 17 residues. With V trimmed by 2 bases and J by 0 bases, 7 bases remained unmatched.

The chain employs TRBV10-3 and TRBJ1-1; D not certain. The CDR3 covers 16 residues. The germline V gene has CDR1 ENHRY and CDR2 SYGVKD. The ends were cut back, 4 bases at V and 5 bases at J, with 20 bases in the middle. The CDR3 reads CAISGVGGEGKTEAFF. As DNA, the CDR3 is TGTGCCATCAGTGGTGTCGGTGGGGAGGGAAAAACTGAAGCTTTCTTT.